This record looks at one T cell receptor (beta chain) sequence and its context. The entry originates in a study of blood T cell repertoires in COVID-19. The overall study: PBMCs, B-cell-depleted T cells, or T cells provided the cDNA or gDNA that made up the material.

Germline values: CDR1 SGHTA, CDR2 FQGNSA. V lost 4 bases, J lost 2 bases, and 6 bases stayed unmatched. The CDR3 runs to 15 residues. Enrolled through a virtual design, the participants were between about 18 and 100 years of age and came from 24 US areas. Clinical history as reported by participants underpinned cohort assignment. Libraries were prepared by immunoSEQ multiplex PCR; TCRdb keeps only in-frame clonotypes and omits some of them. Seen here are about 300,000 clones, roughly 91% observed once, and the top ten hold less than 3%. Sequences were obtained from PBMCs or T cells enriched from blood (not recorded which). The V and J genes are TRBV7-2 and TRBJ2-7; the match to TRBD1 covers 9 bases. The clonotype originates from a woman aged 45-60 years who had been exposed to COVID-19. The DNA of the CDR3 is TGTGCCAGCAGCTACACGGGACAGGGTACCTACGAGCAGTACTTC. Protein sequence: CASSYTGQGTYEQYF.